The 26 T cell receptor beta chains below come from one sample, sequenced in a study of cytomegalovirus exposure and HLA in healthy donors. Libraries were prepared by immunoSEQ multiplex PCR; TCRdb keeps only in-frame clonotypes and omits some of them. The sample holds more than 95,000 clones; around 90% are singletons and the top ten take approximately 2%. Sequenced input: PBMCs. Source of these receptors: a woman aged 18-35 years in good health and CMV-seronegative.

V usage is TRBV4-1 and J usage is TRBJ2-2, with TRBD1 matching 9 bases. Germline V gives CDR1 MGHRA, CDR2 YSYEKL. This CDR3 is 19 amino acids long. V lost 3 bases and J lost 3; bases outside the gene matches: 14. CDR3: CASSHPKNLGTGYTGELFF. The CDR3 DNA follows: TGCGCCAGCAGCCATCCGAAAAACCTCGGGACAGGGTACACCGGGGAGCTGTTTTTT.

This sequence joins TRBV5-1 and TRBJ2-2; D not certain. The CDR3 extends over 14 amino acids. The ends were cut back, 4 bases at V and 4 bases at J, with 11 bases in the middle. CDR1 and CDR2 (germline): SGHRS, YFSETQ. CDR3 nucleotides: TGCGCCAGCAGCCGGGTAGCTCTCACCGGGGAGCTGTTTTTT. It translates to CASSRVALTGELFF.

The chain has TRBV18 and TRBJ1-2; TRBD1 matches at 9 bases. Germline loops: CDR1 KGHSH, CDR2 LQKENI. The CDR3 sequence is 15 residues long. Germline trimming cut 2 bases from V and 6 bases from J; bases unmatched to any gene: 7. CDR3 DNA: TGTGCCAGCTCACCAATAACCGGGACAGGGAATGGCTACACCTTC. Protein product: CASSPITGTGNGYTF.

This CDR3 is CASSITAVGASYEQYF. In DNA form, the CDR3 reads TGTGCCAGTAGTATAACGGCCGTGGGGGCATCCTACGAGCAGTACTTC. V gene TRBV19 combines with J gene TRBJ2-7; possibly TRBD1 for D (6 bases). This CDR3 spans 16 amino acids. Germline V gene lookup returns CDR1 LNHDA and CDR2 SQIVND (reference sequence). V was pared by 2 bases and J by 1 base, with 15 bases between.

The chain recombines TRBV2 with TRBJ2-1, with 9 bases fitting TRBD1. The V segment lost 4 bases and the J segment 8 bases; nucleotides outside the gene matches: 3. The CDR3 totals 13 residues. Germline V gene sequence: CDR1 SNHLY, CDR2 FYNNEI. The CDR3 loop is CASSVRTGDEQFF. As DNA, the CDR3 is TGTGCCAGCAGTGTCAGGACAGGGGATGAGCAGTTCTTC.

The chain employs TRBV7-2 and TRBJ1-1, with 7 bases identical to TRBD1. This CDR3 region has 13 residues. J lost 10 bases, V lost 4 bases, and 9 bases had no gene match. CDR1 SGHTA and CDR2 FQGNSA come from the germline V gene. The CDR3 nucleotides read TGTGCCAGCAGCTCTCCAGGGGGAATGGGAGCTTTCTTT. Translating gives CASSSPGGMGAFF.

The rearrangement joins TRBV11-3 to TRBJ1-3; TRBD1 is a possible D gene (5 bases). The CDR3 runs to 16 residues. The V and J ends lost 0 bases and 0 bases respectively, with 9 bases between them. The germline CDR1 and CDR2 sequences are SGHNT and YENEEA. The CDR3 reads CASSLDGADSGNTIYF. The CDR3 DNA reads TGTGCCAGCAGCTTAGATGGGGCGGACTCTGGAAACACCATATATTTT.

About this clone itself: At one of its ends the junction is not consistent with the germline gene, which may arise from a read error. The CDR3 sequence: CASSLSGLVRLF. The CDR3, as DNA: TGCGCCAGCAGCTTGTCAGGGTTGGTTCGCCTCTTC. The chain couples TRBV5-1 to TRBJ2-1; possible D gene TRBD1, 5 bases. This CDR3 contains 12 residues. Germline V gene data show CDR1 as SGHRS and CDR2 as YFSETQ.

This sequence joins TRBV29-1 and TRBJ1-4, with D tentatively TRBD1 (6 bases). The CDR3 extends over 15 amino acids. The V and J ends lost 4 bases and 0 bases respectively, with 12 bases between them. Germline V CDR1 and CDR2: SQVTM, ANQGSEA. The CDR3 sequence: CSVGSKGATNEKLFF. CDR3 sequence (DNA): TGCAGCGTTGGGTCGAAGGGGGCAACTAATGAAAAACTGTTTTTT.

CDR3 loop: CASSLQEASYTF. The DNA of the CDR3 is TGTGCCAGCAGCTTACAGGAGGCGAGCTACACCTTC. The chain has TRBV11-3 and TRBJ1-2; no definite D call. Germline loops: CDR1 SGHNT, CDR2 YENEEA. The CDR3 is made up of 12 amino acids. V lost 2 bases to trimming and J lost 9 bases, with 10 bases between them.

This clone appeared a few times. V and J are TRBV29-1 and TRBJ1-1, with 7 bases fitting TRBD1. The CDR3 loop spans 13 amino acids. The germline V gene encodes CDR1 SQVTM and CDR2 ANQGSEA. With 5 bases clipped from V and 1 base from J, the junction kept 4 bases outside the gene matches. This chain's CDR3 is CSVITGENTEAFF. The DNA of the CDR3 is TGCAGCGTTATAACAGGGGAGAACACTGAAGCTTTCTTT.

The V call is TRBV6-1, the J call TRBJ1-4; D remains unclear. V shed 1 base and J shed 2 bases, with 8 bases lying between them. There are 15 residues in the CDR3. Germline V gives CDR1 MNHNS, CDR2 SASEGT. The CDR3 spells CASSEETGTNEKLFF. CDR3 nucleotide sequence: TGTGCCAGCAGTGAAGAAACGGGGACTAATGAAAAACTGTTTTTT.

V and J are TRBV7-9 and TRBJ2-1; TRBD2 agrees at 7 bases. CDR1 is SEHNR, CDR2 FQNEAQ, per germline (reference sequence). The CDR3 sequence is 16 residues long. The ends lost 7 bases at V and 3 bases at J; junction bases unmatched: 12. CDR3: CASTGGIEEIYNEQFF. CDR3 nucleotide sequence: TGTGCCAGCACCGGGGGGATCGAGGAGATCTACAATGAGCAGTTCTTC.

This chain connects TRBV2 to TRBJ2-1, with D maybe TRBD2 (5 bases). With 4 bases removed from V and 5 bases from J, the gap between germline ends came to 9 bases. This CDR3 contains 13 residues. The germline CDR1 and CDR2 sequences are SNHLY and FYNNEI. As DNA, the CDR3 is TGTGCCAGCAGTGTTACGAGGGACAATGAGCAGTTCTTC. Translation: CASSVTRDNEQFF.

About this clone: A junction boundary mismatches the germline segment, possibly from a read error. The rearrangement uses TRBV29-1 and TRBJ2-7; D remains ambiguous. CDR3 size: 12 residues. In germline, CDR1 is SQVTM, CDR2 ANQGSEA. CDR3 sequence reads: CSVEDGRYQQYF. The CDR3 DNA reads as TGCAGCGTTGAAGATGGTCGCTACCAGCAGTACTTC.

This clone is a singleton in its sample. In DNA form, the CDR3 reads TGTGCCAGTACTATGAACAGGGTCGGCTCCACTGAAGCTTTCTTT. This sequence encodes CASTMNRVGSTEAFF. V usage is TRBV19 and J usage is TRBJ1-1, with a possible D match to TRBD1 (6 bases). Trimming took 7 bases from V and 4 from J, leaving 19 bases between them. CDR1 and CDR2 from the germline V gene are LNHDA and SQIVND (reference sequence). The CDR3 runs to 15 residues.

V is TRBV28 and J is TRBJ2-1, with 11 nucleotides matching TRBD1. The trim removed 5 bases at V and 8 bases at J, leaving 8 bases unmatched. CDR1 and CDR2 (germline): MDHEN, SYDVKM. The CDR3 loop spans 15 amino acids. CDR3 coding DNA: TGTGCCAGCAGTGGGGGACAGGGGGTTTGGGATGAGCAGTTCTTC. It codes for CASSGGQGVWDEQFF.

V is TRBV6-6 and J is TRBJ2-1; 8 bases are a match to TRBD2. The length of the CDR3 is 14 residues. V dropped 6 bases and J dropped 3; count of bases not matched to a gene: 4. The germline V gene encodes CDR1 MNHNY and CDR2 SVGAGI (reference sequence). This CDR3 is CASRTLADYNEQFF. DNA of the CDR3: TGTGCCAGCAGGACACTAGCGGACTACAATGAGCAGTTCTTC.

The V call is TRBV10-1, the J call TRBJ2-3; D is possibly TRBD2 (6 bases). V lost 6 bases, J lost 1 base, and 14 bases lay in between. The germline V gene has CDR1 WNHNN and CDR2 SYGVQD (reference sequence). CDR3 length equals 15 residues. The CDR3 DNA reads TGCGCCAGCAGCCGGGACTTACTGCGCACAGATACGCAGTATTTT. This codes for CASSRDLLRTDTQYF.

This clone showed up just once. The genes are TRBV7-9 and TRBJ2-1; 11 nucleotides agree with TRBD2. Germline trimming cut 2 bases from V and 5 bases from J; bases unmatched to any gene: 2. Germline V gene sequence: CDR1 SEHNR, CDR2 FQNEAQ (reference sequence). The CDR3 contains 15 residues. CDR3 loop: CASSLRGLADNEQFF. The CDR3 bases are TGTGCCAGCAGCTTACGGGGACTAGCGGACAATGAGCAGTTCTTC.

The CDR3 here is CASSPETGGEPQHF. CDR3 coding DNA: TGTGCCAGTAGTCCAGAGACAGGGGGGGAGCCCCAGCATTTT. The chain carries TRBV19 and TRBJ1-5, with 9 positions matching TRBD1. CDR3 length: 14 residues. Germline V gene sequence: CDR1 LNHDA, CDR2 SQIVND (reference sequence). The ends lost 5 bases at V and 8 bases at J; junction bases unmatched: 7.

This chain joins TRBV5-1 and TRBJ1-4; 10 bases map to TRBD1. There are 16 residues in the CDR3. Unmatched junction bases numbered 3, after V lost 4 bases and J lost 0 bases. Germline assignment: CDR1 SGHRS and CDR2 YFSETQ. The CDR3 region has the DNA TGCGCCAGCAGCATCGGACAGGGGGCAACTAATGAAAAACTGTTTTTT. Translating gives CASSIGQGATNEKLFF.

This clone was seen only once. The V gene is TRBV29-1, the J gene TRBJ2-6, with TRBD2 matching 7 bases. V dropped 6 bases and J dropped 5; count of bases not matched to a gene: 7. Germline CDR1 SQVTM, CDR2 ANQGSEA. The CDR3 extends over 14 amino acids. The CDR3 bases are TGCAGCGTGGGGGGGAACCCTCGGGCCAACGTCCTGACTTTC. This sequence encodes CSVGGNPRANVLTF.

The chain recombines TRBV4-1 with TRBJ1-2, with D uncertain. This CDR3 has 16 amino acids. CDR1 and CDR2 from the germline V gene are MGHRA and YSYEKL. V was shortened by 1 base and J by 4 bases, with 16 bases between the two germline ends. CDR3: CASSQGVPPTSYGYTF. The CDR3 region has the DNA TGCGCCAGCAGCCAAGGGGTACCGCCGACATCCTATGGCTACACCTTC.

The chain recombines TRBV7-5 with TRBJ2-1; the table gives TRBD2 as D, unverified against the DNA. TRBV7-5 is annotated as a pseudogene. The length of the CDR3 is 13 residues. Here the CDR3 reads CVRSLALAGQVFF. The CDR3 bases are TGTGTCAGAAGCTTAGCGCTAGCGGGCCAGGTGTTCTTC.

This chain connects TRBV21-1 to TRBJ2-5; no DNA check was done on the table's D call, TRBD2. TRBV21-1 is listed as a pseudogene. The CDR3 consists of 14 residues. CDR3 amino acids: CASSKGGDEETQYF. The CDR3 DNA reads as TGTGCCAGCAGCAAAGGGGGAGATGAAGAGACCCAGTACTTC.